This TCR beta chain was profiled in a study of cytomegalovirus exposure and HLA in healthy donors. Germline V gives CDR1 SEHNR, CDR2 FQNEAQ (reference sequence). This CDR3 region has 17 residues. This clone came up a few times. What it binds is unknown. At one end, the junction sequence differs from germline, possibly due to a read error. The study's findings and limits: Whilst most TCR sequences proved rare, a subset of public TCRs occurred across many donors.

The primer mix had 60 Vbeta and 13 Jbeta primers. TCRdb's copy holds only in-frame clones and misses some; the assay was immunoSEQ multiplex PCR. The repertoire includes approximately 150,000 clones, roughly 70% of them detected once, and more than 9% sits in the top ten. The gene calls are TRBV7-9 and TRBJ2-1; the match to TRBD2 covers 12 bases. The receptor was derived from a man under 40 in good health and CMV-seropositive. Sequenced: PBMCs. The CDR3 region has the DNA TGTTCCAGCAGCTCGACTAGCGGGAGCCCCTCCTACAATGAGCAGTTCTTC. Amino acid sequence: CSSSSTSGSPSYNEQFF. The full variable domain, with the rest looked up from reference TRBV7-9 and TRBJ2-1, is DTGVSQNPRHKITKRGQNVTFRCDPISEHNRLYWYRQTLGQGPEFLTYFQNEAQLEKSRLLSDRFSAERPKGSFSTLEIQRTEQGDSAMYLCSSSSTSGSPSYNEQFFGPGTRLTVL.